This T cell receptor beta chain came from a study of blood T cell repertoires in COVID-19. Looking at the study overall: Sources were T cells, B-cell-depleted T cells, or PBMCs; the material itself was cDNA or gDNA.

The CDR3 contains 14 residues. Trimming removed 6 bases from V and 5 bases from J; junction bases left unmatched: 10. Germline V CDR1 and CDR2: MNHEY, SVGAGI. As processed by the authors: Estimation of nucleated cell counts was performed using reference gene primer amplification. Clones were read by immunoSEQ multiplex PCR, and TCRdb kept only the in-frame ones, dropping some. V and J calls and clone size are given by that table; D and trimming were obtained from the DNA. This repertoire shows 250,000 or so clones, about 79% found once; its top ten account for about 10%. The V call is TRBV6-5, the J call TRBJ2-7; 7 nucleotides agree with TRBD2. The origin of this receptor is an older man with acute or convalescent COVID-19. Sequences were obtained from peripheral blood. The CDR3 is CASSSGRYGNEQYF. For the CDR3, the DNA is TGTGCCAGCAGCTCCGGGAGGTATGGGAACGAGCAGTACTTC.